This T cell receptor beta chain derives from a study of PD-1 blockade in classical Hodgkin lymphoma. CDR3 length: 15 residues. Germline V lookup: CDR1 MNHEY, CDR2 SMNVEV (reference sequence). Trimming took 5 bases from V and 6 from J; bases not matched to a gene: 7. Stated time point: cycle 4 day 1 (C4D1), after five to seven weeks of nivolumab. Every patient was affected by relapse after autologous stem cell transplantation, while exposure to brentuximab vedotin was not uniform. Sequenced by immunoSEQ multiplex PCR; TCRdb stores in-frame clones only, minus some. In the table there are 90,000 to 100,000 clones, around four fifths of which are singletons.

This specimen consisted of peripheral blood mononuclear cells (PBMCs), obtained before the fourth cycle of nivolumab. This clonotype originated in a human donor with classical Hodgkin lymphoma. J is TRBJ1-5 and V is TRBV27; TRBD1 matches 10 bases. The DNA of the CDR3 is TGTGCCAGCAGTCTCGCGGGACAGGGGATTCAGCCCCAGCATTTT. Translated, it gives CASSLAGQGIQPQHF.